Listed below are T cell receptor beta chains from one sample, sequenced in a study of T cell changes during pregnancy in multiple sclerosis. Sequenced by immunoSEQ multiplex PCR; TCRdb stores in-frame clones only, minus some. The top ten clones hold approximately 0.44% of a sample with more than 65,000 clones, under 95% of them seen once. The sample was CD4+ T cells from peripheral blood mononuclear cells, taken before pregnancy. Receptors were obtained from a female donor with multiple sclerosis, enrolled in a pregnancy study. The CDR3 runs from the conserved cysteine through the conserved F or W. D genes are given only for firm matches. Size values are once, few and many counts, or a class for expanded clones, and some rows have none.

TRBD2	TRBV18	TRBJ2-2	18	-	TGTGCCAGCTCACCACTTCTAGCGGGAGGCTCGAACACCGGGGAGCTGTTTTTT	CASSPLLAGGSNTGELFF
-	TRBV5-1	TRBJ2-3	15	-	TGCGCCAGCAGCTTGGACAGGGTTGGGACAGATACGCAGTATTTT	CASSLDRVGTDTQYF
-	TRBV4-3	TRBJ2-3	13	few	TGCGCCAGCAGCCCGGGTAGGGGGGATACGCAGTATTTT	CASSPGRGDTQYF
-	TRBV23-1	TRBJ2-2	20	-	TGCGCCACATCCCCCGCCGTGCCGGTTCCATCATCAAGGAACACCGGGGAGCTGTTTTTT	CATSPAVPVPSSRNTGELFF
-	TRBV15	TRBJ1-2	12	-	TGTGCCACCAGCAGAGATCTCGGTGGCTACACCTTC	CATSRDLGGYTF
-	TRBV9	TRBJ1-4	13	-	TGTGCCAGCAGCGTAGGAGAATACGAAAAACTGTTTTTT	CASSVGEYEKLFF
TRBD1	TRBV19	TRBJ1-2	15	-	TGTGCCAGTATTCCCAACAGGGGGCCCAACTATGGCTACACCTTC	CASIPNRGPNYGYTF
TRBD2	TRBV30	TRBJ2-5	18	-	TGTGCCTGGAGTGAGGGGCCTGAAGCGGGAAGCTCGGAGGCGACCCAGTACTTC	CAWSEGPEAGSSEATQYF
TRBD1	TRBV11-3	TRBJ2-5	15	-	TGTGCCAGCAGCCGGGGGGGACAGGGGCAAGAGACCCAGTACTTC	CASSRGGQGQETQYF
TRBD1	TRBV7-3	TRBJ2-2	17	-	TGTGCCAGCAGCTTACTCGGCCTGACAGGGATGATCGGGGAGCTGTTTTTT	CASSLLGLTGMIGELFF
TRBD2	TRBV19	TRBJ2-3	17	-	TGTGCCAGTAGTATGAGGCCTAGCGGGGGGCAAGGGGATACGCAGTATTTT	CASSMRPSGGQGDTQYF
-	TRBV7-8	TRBJ2-2	14	-	TGTGCCAGCAGCCCTTCGGAGGGAACCGGGGAGCTGTTTTTT	CASSPSEGTGELFF
-	TRBV19	TRBJ2-4	12	-	TGTGCCAGTAGTCAGGGACTAAACATTCAGTACTTC	CASSQGLNIQYF
-	TRBV7-2	TRBJ1-1	11	-	TGTGCCAGTTATTCGAACACTGAAGCTTTCTTT	CASYSNTEAFF
TRBD1	TRBV27	TRBJ2-5	14	-	TGTGCCAGCAGCTTCAGGGGGCGCGGGGAGACCCAGTACTTC	CASSFRGRGETQYF
-	TRBV30	TRBJ2-1	13	-	TGTGCCTGGAATAGCGGAGCCTACAATGAGCAGTTCTTC	CAWNSGAYNEQFF
-	TRBV5-1	TRBJ1-1	13	-	TGCGCCAGCAGCTTGCTTAGTAACACTGAAGCTTTCTTT	CASSLLSNTEAFF
-	TRBV7-9	TRBJ1-1	14	once	TGTGCCAGCAGCTTAGGCGCTGAAGACACTGAAGCTTTCTTT	CASSLGAEDTEAFF
-	TRBV10-3	TRBJ1-1	13	once	TGTGCCATCAGGGGGCCCGGCCGGCCTGAAGCTTTCTTT	CAIRGPGRPEAFF
-	TRBV15	TRBJ2-1	18	-	TGTGCCACCAGCAGAGAGGCAGGCGCAGGCGTTTCGGGGAATGAGCAGTTCTTC	CATSREAGAGVSGNEQFF
-	TRBV11-2	TRBJ1-4	16	-	TGTGCCAGCAGCTCAGAATCCGGGACTCATCACGAAAAACTGTTTTTT	CASSSESGTHHEKLFF
-	TRBV5-1	TRBJ2-2	15	-	TGCGCCAGCAGCGCGGACAGAACCAACACCGGGGAGCTGTTTTTT	CASSADRTNTGELFF
-	TRBV5-6	TRBJ2-3	13	-	TGTGCCAGCAGTGAGACAGGCACAGATACGCAGTATTTT	CASSETGTDTQYF
TRBD1	TRBV7-2	TRBJ1-2	14	-	TGTGCCAGCAGGATCCGGGACAGGACCTATGGCTACACCTTC	CASRIRDRTYGYTF
-	TRBV7-2	TRBJ1-2	13	-	TGTGCCAGCAGCAAGACAGAGAACTATGGCTACACCTTC	CASSKTENYGYTF
TRBD1	TRBV28	TRBJ2-7	15	-	TGTGCCAGCAGTTTCTTCCGGACAGGGGGCGACGAGCAGTACTTC	CASSFFRTGGDEQYF
-	TRBV29-1	TRBJ1-1	13	-	TGCAGCGGGAACAAAGGGGTGAACACTGAAGCTTTCTTT	CSGNKGVNTEAFF
TRBD2	TRBV7-2	TRBJ2-7	17	-	TGTGCCAGCAGCTTAGACCCGCGGGGGGGCAAGCGGTACGAGCAGTACTTC	CASSLDPRGGKRYEQYF
-	TRBV14	TRBJ1-2	13	once	TGTGCCAGCAGCCTTACACCAAACTATGGCTACACCTTC	CASSLTPNYGYTF
TRBD2	TRBV19	TRBJ2-1	18	once	TGTGCCAGTAGCTCAGGACTAGCGGGAGGGAGCTCCTACAATGAGCAGTTCTTC	CASSSGLAGGSSYNEQFF
TRBD1	TRBV10-3	TRBJ1-2	14	-	TGTGCCATCAGGCGGGACAGAGTCAACTATGGCTACACCTTC	CAIRRDRVNYGYTF
TRBD2	TRBV9	TRBJ2-5	16	-	TGTGCCAGCAGCGTAGTGGGGGGGGGACTCCAAGAGACCCAGTACTTC	CASSVVGGGLQETQYF
-	TRBV18	TRBJ1-1	16	-	TGTGCCAGCTCACCGACGATCCAGGGAGGGGGAACTGAAGCTTTCTTT	CASSPTIQGGGTEAFF
TRBD2	TRBV27	TRBJ2-1	16	-	TGTGCCAGCAGTACTATTAGGACTAGCGGCTTGAATGAGCAGTTCTTC	CASSTIRTSGLNEQFF
TRBD2	TRBV18	TRBJ2-3	16	-	TGTGCCAGCTCAACATTAGCGGGGGGCCTCACAGATACGCAGTATTTT	CASSTLAGGLTDTQYF
-	TRBV19	TRBJ2-6	19	-	TGTGCCAGTAGTATAGGGTCAGCAGGGGCCTACTCTGGGGCCAACGTCCTGACTTTC	CASSIGSAGAYSGANVLTF
TRBD2	TRBV4-1	TRBJ2-1	16	few	TGCGCCAGCAGCCAAGCTCTACTAGCGAAATACAATGAGCAGTTCTTC	CASSQALLAKYNEQFF
TRBD2	TRBV19	TRBJ2-6	18	-	TGTGCCAGTAGTATGCGGGAGGGCCTTAGTACTGGGGCCAACGTCCTGACTTTC	CASSMREGLSTGANVLTF
-	TRBV5-1	TRBJ2-5	13	-	TGCGCCAGCAGCCCCACGGGGTCAGAGACCCAGTACTTC	CASSPTGSETQYF
-	TRBV11-3	TRBJ2-1	16	-	TGTGCCAGCAGCTTAGGTCTTGCACAGACCTACAATGAGCAGTTCTTC	CASSLGLAQTYNEQFF
TRBD1	TRBV29-1	TRBJ2-1	13	once	TGCAGCGTTACCGGGACAGGGAGGAATGAGCAGTTCTTC	CSVTGTGRNEQFF
TRBD1	TRBV7-3	TRBJ2-3	14	-	TGTGCCAGCAGTGAACAGGGGGCGACAGATACGCAGTATTTT	CASSEQGATDTQYF
-	TRBV6-1	TRBJ1-6	14	few	TGTGCCAGCAGTGTTCAGGGGCATAATTCACCCCTCCACTTT	CASSVQGHNSPLHF
-	TRBV5-1	TRBJ2-3	13	-	TGCGCCAGCAGCTTGGCCCCTACAGATACGCAGTATTTT	CASSLAPTDTQYF
-	TRBV6-5	TRBJ1-5	15	-	TGTGCCAGCAGTTTGGGGCAAAATAGCAATCAGCCCCAGCATTTT	CASSLGQNSNQPQHF
-	TRBV19	TRBJ1-1	13	-	TGTGCCAGTAGTATCCGAATAGACAGGGAAGCTTTCTTT	CASSIRIDREAFF
-	TRBV7-2	TRBJ1-1	14	once	TGTGCCAGCAGCCGGCCCCGAGGGAACACTGAAGCTTTCTTT	CASSRPRGNTEAFF
TRBD1	TRBV7-3	TRBJ1-1	17	-	TGTGCCAGCAGTCGTACCGGGACAGGGGGCGTGAACACTGAAGCTTTCTTT	CASSRTGTGGVNTEAFF
-	TRBV2	TRBJ2-4	14	-	TGTGCCAGCAGTGAGGGCTTTGCCAAAAACATTCAGTACTTC	CASSEGFAKNIQYF
TRBD1	TRBV7-9	TRBJ2-4	16	-	TGTGCCAGCAGCCTGGGACAGGGGGATGGGAAAAACATTCAGTACTTC	CASSLGQGDGKNIQYF
-	TRBV5-1	TRBJ2-3	16	-	TGCGCCAGCAGCCCCGGAGGGGCGGGTAGATGGGATACGCAGTATTTT	CASSPGGAGRWDTQYF
-	TRBV6-6	TRBJ2-5	11	-	TGTGCCAGCAGTGCTCACGGGACCCAGTACTTC	CASSAHGTQYF
-	TRBV5-4	TRBJ1-1	16	-	TGTGCCAGCAGCTCGGAGACGGCCCAAGGGAACACTGAAGCTTTCTTT	CASSSETAQGNTEAFF
TRBD1	TRBV2	TRBJ2-5	13	-	TGTGCCAGCAGCGAAGACAGGGATGGGACCCAGTACTTC	CASSEDRDGTQYF
TRBD1	TRBV5-1	TRBJ1-5	15	once	TGCGCCAGCAGCTTGGGAGGACAGGGTTGGGAGCCCCAGCATTTT	CASSLGGQGWEPQHF
-	TRBV19	TRBJ1-5	16	-	TGTGCCAGCGTCTCCCTAGGCTTGACTAGTCATCAGCCCCAGCATTTT	CASVSLGLTSHQPQHF
TRBD2	TRBV9	TRBJ2-1	21	-	TGTGCCAGCAGCAACGAGCCGGGACTAGCGGGGGGGCCTTTGTTTTACAATGAGCAGTTCTTC	CASSNEPGLAGGPLFYNEQFF
-	TRBV5-1	TRBJ2-5	13	-	TGCGCCAGCAGCTTGGAGGGGCTGGAGACCCAGTACTTC	CASSLEGLETQYF